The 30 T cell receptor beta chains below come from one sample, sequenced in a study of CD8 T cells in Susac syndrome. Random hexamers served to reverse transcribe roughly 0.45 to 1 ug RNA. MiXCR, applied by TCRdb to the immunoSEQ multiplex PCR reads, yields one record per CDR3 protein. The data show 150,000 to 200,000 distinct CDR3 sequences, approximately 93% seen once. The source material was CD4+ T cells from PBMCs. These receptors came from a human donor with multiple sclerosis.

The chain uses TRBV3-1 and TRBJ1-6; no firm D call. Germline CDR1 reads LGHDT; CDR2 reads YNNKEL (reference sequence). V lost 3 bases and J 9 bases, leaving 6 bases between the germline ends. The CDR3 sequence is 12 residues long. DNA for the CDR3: TGTGCCAGCAGCCACCCTCTTTCACCCCTCCACTTT. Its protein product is CASSHPLSPLHF. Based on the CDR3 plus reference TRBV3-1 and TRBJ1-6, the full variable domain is DTAVSQTPKYLVTQMGNDKSIKCEQNLGHDTMYWYKQDSKKFLKIMFSYNNKELIINETVPNRFSPKSPDKAHLNLHINSLELGDSAVYFCASSHPLSPLHFGNGTRLTVT.

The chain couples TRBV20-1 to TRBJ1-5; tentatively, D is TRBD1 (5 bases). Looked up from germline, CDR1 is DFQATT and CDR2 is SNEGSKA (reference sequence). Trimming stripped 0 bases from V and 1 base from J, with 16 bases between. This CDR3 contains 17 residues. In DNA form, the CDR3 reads TGCAGTGCTAGAGATAGCCAGGGAGCGTCAAGCAATCAGCCCCAGCATTTT. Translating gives CSARDSQGASSNQPQHF.

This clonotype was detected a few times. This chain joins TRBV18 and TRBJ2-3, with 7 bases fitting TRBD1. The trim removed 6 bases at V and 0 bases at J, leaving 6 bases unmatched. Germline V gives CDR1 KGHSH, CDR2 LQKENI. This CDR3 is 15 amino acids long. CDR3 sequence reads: CASSSRQGSTDTQYF. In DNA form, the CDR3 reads TGTGCCAGCTCGTCTAGACAGGGAAGCACAGATACGCAGTATTTT.

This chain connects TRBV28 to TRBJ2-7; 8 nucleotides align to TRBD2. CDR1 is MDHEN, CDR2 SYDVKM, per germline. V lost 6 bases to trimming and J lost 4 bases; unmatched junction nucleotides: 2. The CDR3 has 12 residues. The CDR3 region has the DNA TGTGCCAGCAGGTTAGCGGGGTACGAGCAGTACTTC. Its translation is CASRLAGYEQYF.

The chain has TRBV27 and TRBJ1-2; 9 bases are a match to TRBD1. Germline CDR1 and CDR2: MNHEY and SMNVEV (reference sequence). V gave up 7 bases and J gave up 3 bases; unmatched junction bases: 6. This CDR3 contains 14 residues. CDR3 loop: CASKPRDRDYGYTF. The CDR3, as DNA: TGTGCCAGCAAACCCAGGGACAGGGACTATGGCTACACCTTC.

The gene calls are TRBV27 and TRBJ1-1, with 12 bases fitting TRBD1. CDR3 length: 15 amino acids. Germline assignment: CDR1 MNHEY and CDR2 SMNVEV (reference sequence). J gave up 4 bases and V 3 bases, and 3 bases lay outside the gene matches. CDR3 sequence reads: CASSFGTGGGTEAFF. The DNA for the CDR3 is TGTGCCAGCAGTTTTGGGACAGGGGGCGGCACTGAAGCTTTCTTT.

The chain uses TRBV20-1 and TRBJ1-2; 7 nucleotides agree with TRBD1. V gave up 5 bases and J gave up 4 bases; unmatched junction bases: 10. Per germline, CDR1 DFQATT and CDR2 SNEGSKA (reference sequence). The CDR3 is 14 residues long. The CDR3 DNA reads TGCAGTGCTCCTAGACCGGGACAGAGCTATGGCTACACCTTC. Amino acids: CSAPRPGQSYGYTF.

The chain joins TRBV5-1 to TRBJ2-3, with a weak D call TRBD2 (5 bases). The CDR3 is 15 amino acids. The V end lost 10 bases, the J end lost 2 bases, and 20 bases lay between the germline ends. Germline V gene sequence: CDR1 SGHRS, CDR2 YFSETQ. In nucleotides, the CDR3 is TGCGCCTCACGGGGAAGCCTCTCACACACAGATACGCAGTATTTT. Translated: CASRGSLSHTDTQYF.

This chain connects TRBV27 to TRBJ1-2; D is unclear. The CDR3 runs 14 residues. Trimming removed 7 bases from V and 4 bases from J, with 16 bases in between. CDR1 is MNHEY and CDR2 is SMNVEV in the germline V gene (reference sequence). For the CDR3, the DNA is TGTGCCAGCAAATCCTACGATGGATCCTATGGCTACACCTTC. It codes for CASKSYDGSYGYTF.

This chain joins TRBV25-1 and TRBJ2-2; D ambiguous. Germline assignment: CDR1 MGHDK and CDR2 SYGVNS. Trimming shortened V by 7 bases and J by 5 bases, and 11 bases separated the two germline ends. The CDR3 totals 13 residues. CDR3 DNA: TGTGCCAGCAAGTACGGGTGGACCGGGGAGCTGTTTTTT. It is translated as CASKYGWTGELFF.

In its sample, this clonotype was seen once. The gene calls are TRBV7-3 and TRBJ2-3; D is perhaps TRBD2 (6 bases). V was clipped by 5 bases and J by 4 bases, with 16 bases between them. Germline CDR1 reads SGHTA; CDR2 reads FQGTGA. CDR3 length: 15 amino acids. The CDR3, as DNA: TGTGCCAGCAGCACGCGGGGCGGTAAAGCAGATACGCAGTATTTT. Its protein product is CASSTRGGKADTQYF.

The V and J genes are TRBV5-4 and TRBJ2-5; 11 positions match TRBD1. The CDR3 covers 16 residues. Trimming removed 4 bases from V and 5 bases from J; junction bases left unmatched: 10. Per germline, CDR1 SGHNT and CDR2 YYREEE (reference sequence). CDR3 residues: CASSRPDRGRGETQYF. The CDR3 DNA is TGTGCCAGCAGCCGCCCGGACAGGGGGCGAGGGGAGACCCAGTACTTC.

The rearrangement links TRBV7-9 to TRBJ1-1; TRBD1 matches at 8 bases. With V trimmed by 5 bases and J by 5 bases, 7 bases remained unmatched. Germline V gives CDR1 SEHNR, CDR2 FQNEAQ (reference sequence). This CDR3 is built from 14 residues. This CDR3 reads CASSRTGRGTEAFF. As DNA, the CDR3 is TGTGCCAGCAGCCGGACAGGGCGTGGGACTGAAGCTTTCTTT.

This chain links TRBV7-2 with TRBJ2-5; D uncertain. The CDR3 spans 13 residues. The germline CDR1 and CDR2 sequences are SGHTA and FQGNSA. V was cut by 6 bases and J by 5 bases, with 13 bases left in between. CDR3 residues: CASSPAPPETQYF. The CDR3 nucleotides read TGTGCCAGCAGTCCGGCCCCTCCCGAGACCCAGTACTTC.

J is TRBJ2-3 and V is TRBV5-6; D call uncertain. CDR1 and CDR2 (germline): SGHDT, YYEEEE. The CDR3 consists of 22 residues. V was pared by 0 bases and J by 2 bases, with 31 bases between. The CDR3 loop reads CASSLAYSGFGHYLTNTDTQYF. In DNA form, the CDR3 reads TGTGCCAGCAGCTTGGCCTATAGTGGTTTCGGGCACTATCTTACCAACACAGATACGCAGTATTTT.

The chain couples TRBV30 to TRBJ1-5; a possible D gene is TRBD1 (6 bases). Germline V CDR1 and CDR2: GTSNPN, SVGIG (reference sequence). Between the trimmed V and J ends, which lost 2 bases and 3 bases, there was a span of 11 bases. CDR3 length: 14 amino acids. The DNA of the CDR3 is TGTGCCTGGAGTTCCGGACAGATCAATCAGCCCCAGCATTTT. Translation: CAWSSGQINQPQHF. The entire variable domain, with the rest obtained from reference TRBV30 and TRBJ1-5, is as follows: SQTIHQWPATLVQPVGSPLSLECTVEGTSNPNLYWYRQAAGRGLQLLFYSVGIGQISSEVPQNLSASRPQDRQFILSSKKLLLSDSGFYLCAWSSGQINQPQHFGDGTRLSIL.

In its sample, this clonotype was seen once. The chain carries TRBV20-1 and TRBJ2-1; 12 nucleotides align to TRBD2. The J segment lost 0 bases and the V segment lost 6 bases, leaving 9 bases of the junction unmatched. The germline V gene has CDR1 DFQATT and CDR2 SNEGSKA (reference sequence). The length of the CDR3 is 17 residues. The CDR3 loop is CSATLAGGHSSYNEQFF. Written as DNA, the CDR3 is TGCAGTGCAACACTAGCGGGAGGCCACAGCTCCTACAATGAGCAGTTCTTC.

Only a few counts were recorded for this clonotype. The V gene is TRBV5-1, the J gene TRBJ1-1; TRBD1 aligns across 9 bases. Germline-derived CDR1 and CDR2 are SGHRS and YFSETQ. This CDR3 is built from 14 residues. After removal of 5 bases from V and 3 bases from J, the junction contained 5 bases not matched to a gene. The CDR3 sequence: CASSPQGADTEAFF. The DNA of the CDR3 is TGCGCCAGCAGTCCACAGGGGGCGGACACTGAAGCTTTCTTT.

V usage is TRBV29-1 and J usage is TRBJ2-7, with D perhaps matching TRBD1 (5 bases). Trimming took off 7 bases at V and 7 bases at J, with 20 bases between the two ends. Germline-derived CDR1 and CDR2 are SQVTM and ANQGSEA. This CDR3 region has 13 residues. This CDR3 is CSARGGRADEQYF. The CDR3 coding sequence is TGCAGCGCTAGGGGCGGCAGGGCGGATGAGCAGTACTTC.

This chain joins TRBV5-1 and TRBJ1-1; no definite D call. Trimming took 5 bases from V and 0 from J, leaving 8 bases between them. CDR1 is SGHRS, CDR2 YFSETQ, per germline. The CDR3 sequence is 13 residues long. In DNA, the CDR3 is TGCGCCAGCAGGCTGTCGGTGAACACTGAAGCTTTCTTT. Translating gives CASRLSVNTEAFF.

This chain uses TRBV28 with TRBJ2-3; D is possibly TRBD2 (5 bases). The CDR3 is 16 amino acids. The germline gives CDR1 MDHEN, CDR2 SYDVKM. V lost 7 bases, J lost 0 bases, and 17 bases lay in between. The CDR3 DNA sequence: TGTGCCAGCACTGAAGGCCAGGAGGCTAGCACAGATACGCAGTATTTT. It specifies CASTEGQEASTDTQYF.

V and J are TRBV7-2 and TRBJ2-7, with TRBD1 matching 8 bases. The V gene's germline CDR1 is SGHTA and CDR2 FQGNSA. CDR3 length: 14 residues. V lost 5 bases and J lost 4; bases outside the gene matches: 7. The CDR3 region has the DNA TGTGCCAGCAGCCTCCGACAGGGGTGGTACGAGCAGTACTTC. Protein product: CASSLRQGWYEQYF.

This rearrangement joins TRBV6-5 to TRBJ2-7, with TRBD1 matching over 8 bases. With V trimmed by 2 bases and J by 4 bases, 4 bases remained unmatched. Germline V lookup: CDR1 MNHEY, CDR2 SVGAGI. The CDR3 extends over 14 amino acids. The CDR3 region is CASSYGTGLYEQYF. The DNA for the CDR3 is TGTGCCAGCAGTTACGGGACAGGTCTTTACGAGCAGTACTTC.

CDR3 nucleotide sequence: TGTGCCAGTACAGGGGAGTTGAATCAGCCCCAGCATTTT. As protein: CASTGELNQPQHF. The V and J genes are TRBV19 and TRBJ1-5, with D perhaps matching TRBD1 (6 bases). The CDR3 loop spans 13 amino acids. Looked up from germline, CDR1 is LNHDA and CDR2 is SQIVND (reference sequence). V lost 7 bases and J lost 4, with 11 bases in between.

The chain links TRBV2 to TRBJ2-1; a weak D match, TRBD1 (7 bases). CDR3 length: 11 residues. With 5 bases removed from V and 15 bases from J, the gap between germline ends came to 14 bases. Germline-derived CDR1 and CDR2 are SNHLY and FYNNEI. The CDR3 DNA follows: TGTGCCAGCAGTTACGCAGGGGGGAGGTTCTTC. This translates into CASSYAGGRFF. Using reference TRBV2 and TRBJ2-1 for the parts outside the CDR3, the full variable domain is EPEVTQTPSHQVTQMGQEVILRCVPISNHLYFYWYRQILGQKVEFLVSFYNNEISEKSEIFDDQFSVERPDGSNFTLKIRSTKLEDSAMYFCASSYAGGRFFGPGTRLTVL.

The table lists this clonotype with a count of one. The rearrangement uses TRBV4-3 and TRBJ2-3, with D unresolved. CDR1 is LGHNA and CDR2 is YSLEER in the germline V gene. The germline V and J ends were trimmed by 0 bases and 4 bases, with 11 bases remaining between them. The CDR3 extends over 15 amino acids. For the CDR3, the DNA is TGCGCCAGCAGCCAAGATACAAGAACTCCAGATACGCAGTATTTT. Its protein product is CASSQDTRTPDTQYF.

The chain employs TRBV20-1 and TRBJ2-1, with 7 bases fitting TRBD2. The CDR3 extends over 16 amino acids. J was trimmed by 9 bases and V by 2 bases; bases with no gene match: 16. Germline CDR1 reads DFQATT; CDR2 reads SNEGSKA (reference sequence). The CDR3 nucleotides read TGCAGTGCTAGACCCCGGGACTGGGGGGGGTGGGGTGAGCAGTTCTTC. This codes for CSARPRDWGGWGEQFF.

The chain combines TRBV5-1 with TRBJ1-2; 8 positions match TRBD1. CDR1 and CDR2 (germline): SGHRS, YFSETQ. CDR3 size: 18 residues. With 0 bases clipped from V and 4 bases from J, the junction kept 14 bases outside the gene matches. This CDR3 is CASSLAGGRTGSAYGYTF. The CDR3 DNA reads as TGCGCCAGCAGCTTGGCCGGGGGACGGACAGGGAGTGCCTATGGCTACACCTTC.

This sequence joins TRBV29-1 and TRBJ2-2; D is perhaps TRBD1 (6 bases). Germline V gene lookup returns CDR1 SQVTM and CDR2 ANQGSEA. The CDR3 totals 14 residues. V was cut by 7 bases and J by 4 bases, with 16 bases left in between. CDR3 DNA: TGCAGCGCCGATCGGGCAGGGGCCACCGGGGAGCTGTTTTTT. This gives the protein CSADRAGATGELFF.

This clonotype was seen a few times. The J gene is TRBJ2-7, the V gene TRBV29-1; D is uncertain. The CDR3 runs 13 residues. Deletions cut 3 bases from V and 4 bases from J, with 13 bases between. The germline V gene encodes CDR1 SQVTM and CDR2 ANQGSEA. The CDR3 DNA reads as TGCAGCGTTGACAAAATCGGACCGTACGAGCAGTACTTC. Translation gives CSVDKIGPYEQYF.